Below, 21 T cell receptor beta chains from the same sample are listed, as sequenced in a study of blood T cell repertoires in COVID-19. Libraries were prepared by immunoSEQ multiplex PCR; TCRdb keeps only in-frame clonotypes and omits some of them. The top ten clones hold 2.5% of a sample with 70,000 or so clones, around four fifths of them seen once. The sequencing sample was made of peripheral blood. The receptors derive from a man older than 75 with active or convalescent COVID-19.

V usage is TRBV30 and J usage is TRBJ1-1; D possibly corresponds to TRBD1 (6 bases). The CDR3 runs to 12 residues. The V gene's germline CDR1 is GTSNPN and CDR2 SVGIG (reference sequence). Deletions cut 2 bases from V and 10 bases from J, with 14 bases between. CDR3 residues: CAWSTGGDTAFF. CDR3 coding DNA: TGTGCCTGGAGTACGGGAGGGGACACAGCTTTCTTT.

This clone occurred once. The chain couples TRBV6-5 to TRBJ2-5, with D possibly being TRBD2 (6 bases). Germline V gene lookup returns CDR1 MNHEY and CDR2 SVGAGI. With 2 bases removed from V and 7 bases from J, the gap between germline ends came to 11 bases. The CDR3 contains 13 residues. CDR3 sequence reads: CASSYRGGGTQYF. The CDR3 coding sequence is TGTGCCAGCAGTTACCGTGGGGGAGGGACCCAGTACTTC.

This rearrangement joins TRBV6-5 to TRBJ1-4; D not resolved. The CDR3 consists of 13 residues. Germline CDR1 MNHEY, CDR2 SVGAGI. V lost 6 bases and J 8 bases, leaving 13 bases between the germline ends. DNA for the CDR3: TGTGCCAGCAGCAAATCCCCTCAGGAAAAACTGTTTTTT. Translated, it gives CASSKSPQEKLFF.

V and J are TRBV5-6 and TRBJ2-7; no definite D call. The CDR3 runs 13 residues. Germline CDR1 is SGHDT and CDR2 is YYEEEE. V was trimmed by 0 bases and J by 3 bases, leaving 7 bases between them. CDR3 amino acids: CASSLARHYEQYF. CDR3 DNA: TGTGCCAGCAGCTTGGCGCGACACTACGAGCAGTACTTC.

The J gene is TRBJ1-6, the V gene TRBV7-9; 8 bases agree with TRBD1. This CDR3 is built from 15 residues. Trimming removed 5 bases from V and 7 bases from J; junction bases left unmatched: 7. CDR1 and CDR2 from the germline V gene are SEHNR and FQNEAQ (reference sequence). Written as DNA, the CDR3 is TGTGCCAGCAGCCCCCAGGGGGCGAAGAATTCACCCCTCCACTTT. It specifies CASSPQGAKNSPLHF. Drawing the rest from reference TRBV7-9 and TRBJ1-6, the complete variable domain is DTGVSQNPRHKITKRGQNVTFRCDPISEHNRLYWYRQTLGQGPEFLTYFQNEAQLEKSRLLSDRFSAERPKGSFSTLEIQRTEQGDSAMYLCASSPQGAKNSPLHFGNGTRLTVT.

This clone occurred a few times. The chain links TRBV19 to TRBJ2-3, with D perhaps matching TRBD2 (6 bases). The germline V gene encodes CDR1 LNHDA and CDR2 SQIVND (reference sequence). Deletions cut 1 base from V and 3 bases from J, with 11 bases between. The CDR3 length is 15 residues. The CDR3 DNA reads as TGTGCCAGTAGTATAGGGAGGGGAGGTACAGATACGCAGTATTTT. The encoded protein is CASSIGRGGTDTQYF. Combining the CDR3 with reference TRBV19 and TRBJ2-3 gives the whole variable domain DGGITQSPKYLFRKEGQNVTLSCEQNLNHDAMYWYRQDPGQGLRLIYYSQIVNDFQKGDIAEGYSVSREKKESFPLTVTSAQKNPTAFYLCASSIGRGGTDTQYFGPGTRLTVL.

This chain uses TRBV10-2 with TRBJ2-7; tentative D call: TRBD1 (5 bases). Germline loops: CDR1 WSHSY, CDR2 SAAADI. The CDR3 has 12 amino acids. V lost 2 bases and J 6 bases, leaving 8 bases between the germline ends. The CDR3, as DNA: TGCGCCAGCAGTGAGAGGGGATTCGAGCAGTACTTC. Residues: CASSERGFEQYF.

V and J are TRBV10-3 and TRBJ2-1, with TRBD1 matching over 7 bases. Trimming took 2 bases from V and 2 from J; bases not matched to a gene: 3. There are 15 residues in the CDR3. Per germline, CDR1 ENHRY and CDR2 SYGVKD. As DNA, the CDR3 is TGTGCCATCAGTGAGAGGGACAGCACCTACAATGAGCAGTTCTTC. Its protein is CAISERDSTYNEQFF.

This rearrangement joins TRBV7-9 to TRBJ2-7, with 10 bases fitting TRBD1. CDR1 SEHNR and CDR2 FQNEAQ come from the germline V gene (reference sequence). V was pared by 6 bases and J by 5 bases, with 10 bases of the junction left unmatched. The CDR3 has 15 residues. CDR3 bases: TGTGCCAGCAGTAATCGGGTGGGGACAGGGGACGAGCAGTACTTC. As protein: CASSNRVGTGDEQYF.

This clone has only one observation. The chain employs TRBV5-1 and TRBJ2-7, with TRBD2 identical over 11 bases. CDR3 size: 15 residues. Germline V CDR1 and CDR2: SGHRS, YFSETQ. The CDR3 bases are TGCGCTACTCAACGGCTAGCGGGGGGCTCGGGCGAGCAGTACTTC. Translating it yields CATQRLAGGSGEQYF.

The chain links TRBV12-5 to TRBJ1-1, with TRBD1 matching 7 bases. In germline, CDR1 is LGHNT, CDR2 FRNRAP. The CDR3 covers 15 residues. Trimming cost V 5 bases and J 2 bases; bases outside gene matches: 8. The CDR3 is CASGPPGQANTEAFF. The CDR3 DNA sequence: TGTGCTAGTGGTCCCCCCGGACAGGCTAACACTGAAGCTTTCTTT.

This clone was seen once. This sequence joins TRBV5-5 and TRBJ1-1, with D unresolved. Trimming removed 1 base from V and 5 bases from J, with 6 bases in between. The CDR3 length is 12 residues. CDR1 is SGHKS, CDR2 YYEKEE, per germline (reference sequence). Here the CDR3 DNA reads TGTGCCAGCAGCTTGATTCGGACTGAAGCTTTCTTT. It specifies CASSLIRTEAFF.

The V call is TRBV19, the J call TRBJ2-2; 7 bases fit TRBD1. In germline, CDR1 is LNHDA, CDR2 SQIVND (reference sequence). The CDR3 sequence is 15 residues long. J lost 3 bases, V lost 7 bases, and 8 bases had no gene match. CDR3 sequence reads: CASKSGGRDTGELFF. CDR3 nucleotides: TGTGCCAGTAAGTCAGGGGGACGTGACACCGGGGAGCTGTTTTTT.

This rearrangement joins TRBV11-1 to TRBJ2-5, with 11 bases fitting TRBD2. Germline V CDR1 and CDR2: SGHAT, FQDESV (reference sequence). This CDR3 is built from 16 residues. V was pared by 3 bases and J by 5 bases, with 8 bases of the junction left unmatched. DNA for the CDR3: TGTGCCAGCAGCTTTAGCGGGGGGGCCGGGGGTGAGACCCAGTACTTC. Protein sequence: CASSFSGGAGGETQYF. Filled out from reference TRBV11-1 and TRBJ2-5, the complete variable domain reads EAEVAQSPRYKITEKSQAVAFWCDPISGHATLYWYRQILGQGPELLVQFQDESVVDDSQLPKDRFSAERLKGVDSTLKIQPAELGDSAMYLCASSFSGGAGGETQYFGPGTRLLVL.

CDR3 loop: CASSLAGDNTDTQYF. In DNA, the CDR3 is TGTGCCAGCAGCTTAGCCGGAGATAACACAGATACGCAGTATTTT. V gene TRBV7-2 combines with J gene TRBJ2-3; D is unclear. V shed 0 bases and J shed 2 bases, with 9 bases lying between them. The CDR3 covers 15 residues. The germline gives CDR1 SGHTA, CDR2 FQGNSA.

This clone came up once. V and J are TRBV11-2 and TRBJ2-7; 7 positions match TRBD1. Germline-derived CDR1 and CDR2 are SGHAT and FQNNGV. This CDR3 has 14 amino acids. Germline trimming cut 5 bases from V and 5 bases from J; bases unmatched to any gene: 9. DNA for the CDR3: TGTGCCAGCAGCGCCAAAGGGACAGTCAACGAGCAGTACTTC. Translation: CASSAKGTVNEQYF.

V gene TRBV2 combines with J gene TRBJ1-6; weak D call: TRBD1 (5 bases). The CDR3 sequence is 14 residues long. The V and J ends lost 6 bases and 7 bases respectively, with 13 bases between them. Germline-derived CDR1 and CDR2 are SNHLY and FYNNEI. CDR3 nucleotides: TGTGCCAGCAGGGGCGGGACCTCAAATTCACCCCTCCACTTT. It specifies CASRGGTSNSPLHF.

This clone appeared a single time. The chain recombines TRBV13 with TRBJ1-6, with TRBD1 identical over 7 bases. The CDR3 spans 15 residues. Unmatched junction bases numbered 5, after V lost 5 bases and J lost 4 bases. Germline CDR1 PRHDT, CDR2 FYEKMQ (reference sequence). The CDR3 spells CASSRRTGYNSPLHF. CDR3 nucleotide sequence: TGTGCCAGCAGCAGAAGGACAGGTTATAATTCACCCCTCCACTTT.

DNA of the CDR3: TGTGCCAGCAGTGTGGGGGGGTTAGGAAACACCATATATTTT. Amino acids: CASSVGGLGNTIYF. The chain recombines TRBV7-2 with TRBJ1-3; tentative D call: TRBD1 (5 bases). Trimming pared 6 bases from V and 4 bases from J, leaving 13 bases between. Germline CDR1 and CDR2: SGHTA and FQGNSA. The CDR3 totals 14 residues.

The rearrangement uses TRBV5-5 and TRBJ2-7; 8 positions agree with TRBD1. The V and J ends lost 4 bases and 3 bases, in that order; junction bases with no gene match: 9. This CDR3 is 15 amino acids long. CDR1 is SGHKS and CDR2 is YYEKEE in the germline V gene (reference sequence). CDR3 DNA: TGTGCCAGCAGCCCCGGCGGACAGGGAGACTACGAGCAGTACTTC. It codes for CASSPGGQGDYEQYF.

This clone was recorded once. The V call is TRBV12-3 or TRBV12-4, the J call TRBJ1-5; D not certain. V lost 7 bases and J 11 bases, leaving 18 bases between the germline ends. The CDR3 is made up of 13 amino acids. The CDR3 DNA reads as TGTGCCAGCACGGCATCGGAGGGAGCGGCCCAGCATTTT. Translated: CASTASEGAAQHF.